These 27 T cell receptor beta chains came from one sample sequenced in a study of T-cell reconstitution after alpha-beta-depleted transplantation in children (dated by TCRdb to about 2016). The treatment or condition label, as the study defines it: allogeneic hematopoietic cell transplantation with graft depleted of TCRalphabeta T cells and CD19 B cells. Libraries came from PCR. Sequencing instrument: Illumina HiSeq 2500. TCR libraries were prepared with molecular barcoding, using unique molecular identifiers to normalize TCRbeta repertoire quantification. TCRdb took the public reads, trimmed them with fastp at Q25, ran MiXCR for clone calling and kept in-frame beta chains. Rows merge per CDR3 protein into single entries with the most common DNA and genes. Recorded for this sample are about 440,000 distinct CDR3 sequences; approximately 41% of them occurred a single time. Under 35% of the sample rests with the top ten.

Here the sequenced sample was PBMCs, taken before TCRalphabeta/CD19-depleted stem cell transplant. These receptors were taken from a girl under 10 years old with aplastic anemia, due to receive a stem cell transplant.

The V call is TRBV29-1, the J call TRBJ2-3; D remains unclear. Deletions cut 5 bases from V and 0 bases from J, with 12 bases between. Germline V lookup: CDR1 SQVTM, CDR2 ANQGSEA. The CDR3 length is 14 residues. The CDR3 protein is CSVLSWGSTDTQYF. The CDR3 DNA reads TGCAGCGTTCTTTCATGGGGAAGCACAGATACGCAGTATTTT.

This clonotype was picked up one time. The chain employs TRBV10-2 and TRBJ2-5; tentative D call: TRBD2 (6 bases). Trimming took off 6 bases at V and 5 bases at J, with 10 bases between the two ends. The CDR3 loop spans 12 amino acids. Germline V gives CDR1 WSHSY, CDR2 SAAADI. The CDR3 nucleotides read TGCGCCAGCAGCGGGAGCCTTGAGACCCAGTACTTC. Protein: CASSGSLETQYF.

This clonotype was counted ten times or more. The chain uses TRBV7-2 and TRBJ2-5; 14 bases line up with TRBD2. This CDR3 has 15 amino acids. Germline CDR1 SGHTA, CDR2 FQGNSA. V was clipped by 4 bases and J by 5 bases; unmatched bases: 3. CDR3 region: CASSSRLAGGETQYF. The CDR3 bases are TGTGCCAGCAGCTCGAGACTAGCGGGAGGGGAGACCCAGTACTTC.

V and J are TRBV18 and TRBJ1-1; 9 bases are a match to TRBD1. Trimming cost V 5 bases and J 8 bases; bases outside gene matches: 3. Per germline, CDR1 KGHSH and CDR2 LQKENI. This CDR3 is built from 12 residues. The CDR3 region has the DNA TGTGCCAGCTCAGGACAGGGGAGGGAAGCTTTCTTT. Translation: CASSGQGREAFF.

The genes are TRBV15 and TRBJ2-1, with TRBD2 identical over 7 bases. The CDR3 totals 16 residues. Germline-derived CDR1 and CDR2 are LNHNV and YYDKDF (reference sequence). V shed 0 bases, J shed 7 bases, and the junction held 9 bases outside the gene matches. The CDR3 reads CATSREWGGMWNEQFF. DNA for the CDR3: TGTGCCACCAGCAGAGAGTGGGGGGGTATGTGGAATGAGCAGTTCTTC.

The V call is TRBV6-5, the J call TRBJ2-7; D is undetermined. The V and J ends lost 2 bases and 6 bases respectively, with 5 bases between them. Per the germline V gene, CDR1 is MNHEY and CDR2 is SVGAGI. The CDR3 extends over 11 amino acids. CDR3 sequence reads: CASSYAGEQYF. The CDR3 DNA is TGTGCCAGCAGTTACGCCGGCGAGCAGTACTTC.

This sequence joins TRBV6-5 and TRBJ2-2, with 13 bases identical to TRBD2. Trimming cost V 4 bases and J 7 bases; bases outside gene matches: 6. This CDR3 is built from 16 residues. Germline assignment: CDR1 MNHEY and CDR2 SVGAGI. CDR3 sequence (DNA): TGTGCCAGCAGTTTACCGACTAGCGGGGGGATCGGGGAGCTGTTTTTT. Translated: CASSLPTSGGIGELFF.

The chain links TRBV6-2 or TRBV6-3 to TRBJ2-6, with D maybe TRBD2 (5 bases). V was cut by 2 bases and J by 0 bases, with 20 bases left in between. Per the germline V gene, CDR1 is MNHEY and CDR2 is SVGEGT. This CDR3 spans 20 amino acids. The CDR3 region has the DNA TGTGCCAGCAGTTACCAGAACCCCCCAGCGGAGAGCTCTGGGGCCAACGTCCTGACTTTC. Its translation is CASSYQNPPAESSGANVLTF.

There are a few counts of this clonotype. V usage is TRBV20-1 and J usage is TRBJ2-2; possibly TRBD2 for D (6 bases). The CDR3 totals 14 residues. Trimming shortened V by 3 bases and J by 5 bases, and 13 bases separated the two germline ends. Germline lookup yields CDR1 DFQATT and CDR2 SNEGSKA (reference sequence). The CDR3: CSASRDFQTGELFF. CDR3 nucleotide sequence: TGCAGTGCTAGTCGGGACTTTCAGACCGGGGAGCTGTTTTTT.

The chain carries TRBV5-1 and TRBJ2-7; D gene ambiguous. Germline CDR1 and CDR2: SGHRS and YFSETQ. This CDR3 has 15 residues. Between the trimmed V and J ends, which lost 0 bases and 0 bases, there was a span of 10 bases. This CDR3 reads CASSLAGGASYEQYF. The CDR3 DNA follows: TGCGCCAGCAGCTTGGCAGGCGGAGCCTCCTACGAGCAGTACTTC.

The rearrangement uses TRBV20-1 and TRBJ2-1; 10 nucleotides line up with TRBD2. CDR1 is DFQATT and CDR2 is SNEGSKA in the germline V gene (reference sequence). With V trimmed by 7 bases and J by 4 bases, 7 bases remained unmatched. The CDR3 has 14 amino acids. Written as DNA, the CDR3 is TGCAGTGTCAGTCTAGCGGGAGCTTACAATGAGCAGTTCTTC. This gives the protein CSVSLAGAYNEQFF.

The gene calls are TRBV7-2 and TRBJ2-3; D gene uncertain. This CDR3 contains 15 residues. V lost 5 bases to trimming and J lost 1 base, with 13 bases between them. The germline gives CDR1 SGHTA, CDR2 FQGNSA. Here the CDR3 DNA reads TGTGCCAGCAGCCCCAGTGTCGCCCGCACAGATACGCAGTATTTT. Its translation is CASSPSVARTDTQYF.

The V gene is TRBV12-3 or TRBV12-4, the J gene TRBJ1-2; 9 bases fit TRBD1. Trimming took 5 bases from V and 2 from J; bases not matched to a gene: 6. The CDR3 is 15 residues long. DNA for the CDR3: TGTGCCAGCAGTCACACAGGGGGCCGAAACTATGGCTACACCTTC. As protein: CASSHTGGRNYGYTF.

This clonotype was seen more than once but under ten times. The rearrangement uses TRBV5-1 and TRBJ2-7, with 8 bases identical to TRBD1. The CDR3 is 16 amino acids. In germline, CDR1 is SGHRS, CDR2 YFSETQ. V lost 0 bases to trimming and J lost 0 bases; unmatched junction nucleotides: 5. The CDR3 DNA sequence: TGCGCCAGCAGCTTGGATCGGGACAGGAGCTCCTACGAGCAGTACTTC. This gives the protein CASSLDRDRSSYEQYF.

A word on this clonotype: The junction differs from germline at one of its ends, possibly a read error. The rearrangement links TRBV7-9 to TRBJ2-4; a possible D gene is TRBD1 (6 bases). The CDR3 has 14 residues. CDR1 and CDR2 (germline): SEHNR, FQNEAQ (reference sequence). The DNA of the CDR3 is TGTGCCAGCGGCTTAGGTGGGGGCGCGGACATTCAGTACTTC. Its translation is CASGLGGGADIQYF.

This clonotype was found a few times. This rearrangement joins TRBV13 to TRBJ2-1; TRBD2 agrees at 8 bases. This CDR3 is 19 amino acids long. Germline CDR1 is PRHDT and CDR2 is FYEKMQ (reference sequence). After removal of 5 bases from V and 0 bases from J, the junction contained 15 bases not matched to a gene. CDR3: CASSPFGQTSESSYNEQFF. The CDR3 DNA reads TGTGCCAGCAGCCCCTTTGGACAGACTAGCGAGAGCTCCTACAATGAGCAGTTCTTC. Looking up the rest from reference TRBV13 and TRBJ2-1 gives the full variable domain: AAGVIQSPRHLIKEKRETATLKCYPIPRHDTVYWYQQGPGQDPQFLISFYEKMQSDKGSIPDRFSAQQFSDYHSELNMSSLELGDSALYFCASSPFGQTSESSYNEQFFGPGTRLTVL.

This clonotype turned up a few times. The gene calls are TRBV7-2 and TRBJ2-1, with 9 nucleotides matching TRBD2. J was trimmed by 9 bases and V by 6 bases; bases with no gene match: 6. This CDR3 has 13 residues. Germline values: CDR1 SGHTA, CDR2 FQGNSA. The CDR3 DNA is TGTGCCAGCAGGGGGCGGGGGGGTAGTGAGCAGTTCTTC. This translates into CASRGRGGSEQFF.

This clonotype was found many times. The chain couples TRBV20-1 to TRBJ2-7; D might be TRBD2 (5 bases). The CDR3 covers 12 residues. Looked up from germline, CDR1 is DFQATT and CDR2 is SNEGSKA (reference sequence). V lost 3 bases and J lost 6, with 12 bases in between. The CDR3 bases are TGCAGTGCTAGTTCAGCTAGCTCCGAGCAGTACTTC. As protein: CSASSASSEQYF.

The sample holds many counts of this clonotype. The chain joins TRBV5-1 to TRBJ2-7; 10 nucleotides align to TRBD1. The CDR3 has 15 amino acids. CDR1 and CDR2 from the germline V gene are SGHRS and YFSETQ. V dropped 4 bases and J dropped 4; count of bases not matched to a gene: 8. CDR3 amino acids: CASSTSTGGIYEQYF. DNA of the CDR3: TGCGCCAGCAGCACCTCGACAGGGGGCATTTACGAGCAGTACTTC.

V gene TRBV20-1 combines with J gene TRBJ2-1; 7 bases align to TRBD2. This CDR3 has 16 residues. V lost 0 bases and J lost 2; bases outside the gene matches: 7. CDR1 DFQATT and CDR2 SNEGSKA come from the germline V gene (reference sequence). This CDR3 is CSARDLAGAPYNEQFF. CDR3 in DNA: TGCAGTGCTAGAGATTTGGCGGGAGCACCCTACAATGAGCAGTTCTTC.

This chain uses TRBV11-3 with TRBJ2-1; D remains unclear. The germline V gene has CDR1 SGHNT and CDR2 YENEEA. This CDR3 region has 14 residues. The germline V and J ends were trimmed by 1 base and 4 bases, with 8 bases remaining between them. CDR3 in DNA: TGTGCCAGCAGCTTAGGGAACCCGTACAATGAGCAGTTCTTC. Translated, it gives CASSLGNPYNEQFF. Variable domain in full (rest from reference TRBV11-3 and TRBJ2-1): EAGVVQSPRYKIIEKKQPVAFWCNPISGHNTLYWYLQNLGQGPELLIRYENEEAVDDSQLPKDRFSAERLKGVDSTLKIQPAELGDSAVYLCASSLGNPYNEQFFGPGTRLTVL.

This clonotype was counted a few times. The chain has TRBV3-1 and TRBJ1-2; D remains unclear. V gave up 0 bases and J gave up 5 bases, with 10 bases separating them. This CDR3 region has 14 residues. Germline V CDR1 and CDR2: LGHDT, YNNKEL (reference sequence). CDR3 in amino acids: CASSQEAGRYGYTF. In DNA, the CDR3 is TGTGCCAGCAGCCAAGAAGCGGGCCGTTATGGCTACACCTTC.

The genes are TRBV5-8 and TRBJ1-3, with no clear D. This CDR3 is 15 amino acids long. V shed 0 bases and J shed 3 bases, with 10 bases lying between them. Germline V gene data show CDR1 as SGHTS and CDR2 as YDEGEE. The CDR3 DNA reads as TGTGCCAGCAGCTTGGCCGGGCTTCGTGGAAACACCATATATTTT. Translated, it gives CASSLAGLRGNTIYF.

The sample holds a few counts of this clonotype. The chain has TRBV6-1 and TRBJ2-1; 8 bases match TRBD2. The length of the CDR3 is 18 residues. The germline CDR1 and CDR2 sequences are MNHNS and SASEGT. J gave up 1 base and V 5 bases, and 13 bases lay outside the gene matches. The CDR3 DNA sequence: TGTGCCAGCAGTCAGACTAAGAGCGGGAGTGTTTCCTACAATGAGCAGTTCTTC. It is translated as CASSQTKSGSVSYNEQFF.

This clonotype was seen repeatedly, ten times or more. This sequence joins TRBV28 and TRBJ2-7, with 8 bases fitting TRBD1. Germline CDR1 reads MDHEN; CDR2 reads SYDVKM. V shed 4 bases and J 4 bases; nucleotides not matched to a gene: 6. The CDR3 contains 14 residues. The CDR3 sequence is CASSSRDRTYEQYF. The DNA of the CDR3 is TGTGCCAGCAGTTCCCGGGACAGGACTTACGAGCAGTACTTC.

The V and J genes are TRBV6-2 or TRBV6-3 and TRBJ1-2; no clear D gene. The ends were cut back, 6 bases at V and 10 bases at J, with 21 bases in the middle. Per the germline V gene, CDR1 is MNHEY and CDR2 is SVGEGT. This CDR3 region has 14 residues. The CDR3 sequence is CASSRNGDSLDYTF. CDR3 DNA sequence: TGTGCCAGCAGCCGAAACGGGGATTCGCTGGACTACACCTTC.

J is TRBJ1-2 and V is TRBV20-1; D unresolved. Germline CDR1 and CDR2: DFQATT and SNEGSKA (reference sequence). The V and J ends lost 7 bases and 1 base respectively, with 10 bases between them. The CDR3 length is 12 residues. DNA of the CDR3: TGCAGTGTGAAGGGTAATAACTATGGCTACACCTTC. Translated, it gives CSVKGNNYGYTF.